These 27 T cell receptor beta chains came from one sample sequenced in a study of memory CD4+ T cells and cytomegalovirus serostatus. The sort gate was single viable CD3+CD4+CD8-CD45RO+ cells for memory CD4+ T cells. Sequenced by immunoSEQ multiplex PCR; TCRdb stores in-frame clones only, minus some. The sample lists around 88,000 clones, under 90% occurring once. Sequenced: memory CD4+ T cells from blood. These receptors all stem from an adult in good health and CMV-seropositive.

This clone was detected only once. CDR3 nucleotide sequence: TGTGCCAGCTCACGGGCGGGGGATGGCTACACCTTC. Encoded protein: CASSRAGDGYTF. The genes are TRBV18 and TRBJ1-2, with a tentative D call TRBD1 (5 bases). The V end was cut by 4 bases, the J end by 6 bases, with 9 bases between. CDR1 KGHSH and CDR2 LQKENI come from the germline V gene. The CDR3 has 12 amino acids.

Only a few counts were recorded for this clone. It differs at one base from a far larger clone, so likely a read error. The chain couples TRBV4-2 to TRBJ1-3; D unclear. Per germline, CDR1 LGHNA and CDR2 YNFKEQ. The CDR3 sequence is 16 residues long. V dropped 0 bases and J dropped 0 bases, with 9 bases sitting between them. The DNA of the CDR3 is TGTGCCAGCAGCCAAGATCCGGGCTACTCTGGAAACACCATATATTTT. Translated: CASSQDPGYSGNTIYF.

The V gene is TRBV16, the J gene TRBJ1-3, with TRBD1 as a possible D gene (5 bases). The CDR3 runs 15 residues. Germline V gives CDR1 KGHSY, CDR2 FQNENV. V lost 2 bases, J lost 2 bases, and 10 bases lay in between. DNA of the CDR3: TGTGCCAGCAGCCAAGAAAGGACACCTGGAAACACCATATATTTT. It translates to CASSQERTPGNTIYF.

The chain links TRBV6-5 to TRBJ1-5; D gene uncertain. The V end lost 9 bases, the J end lost 2 bases, and 11 bases lay between the germline ends. The CDR3 has 13 residues. In germline, CDR1 is MNHEY, CDR2 SVGAGI. CDR3 bases: TGTGCCAGTCGTCGGGATGGCAATCAGCCCCAGCATTTT. It yields the protein CASRRDGNQPQHF.

CDR3 bases: TGTGCCAGTAGTCACGGGACTAGCGGGGTCGTGGACGAGCAGTACTTC. It codes for CASSHGTSGVVDEQYF. The chain carries TRBV19 and TRBJ2-7; 13 bases align to TRBD2. The ends lost 5 bases at V and 5 bases at J; junction bases unmatched: 9. From germline, CDR1 is LNHDA and CDR2 SQIVND (reference sequence). The length of the CDR3 is 16 residues.

This clone was seen a handful of times. The chain couples TRBV19 to TRBJ2-2; TRBD1 aligns across 8 bases. The CDR3 length is 15 residues. After removal of 3 bases from V and 5 bases from J, the junction contained 5 bases not matched to a gene. Per the germline V gene, CDR1 is LNHDA and CDR2 is SQIVND (reference sequence). The CDR3 bases are TGTGCCAGTAGTATGGACAGGGTAGGAACCGGGGAGCTGTTTTTT. It yields the protein CASSMDRVGTGELFF. Looking up the rest from reference TRBV19 and TRBJ2-2 gives the full variable domain: DGGITQSPKYLFRKEGQNVTLSCEQNLNHDAMYWYRQDPGQGLRLIYYSQIVNDFQKGDIAEGYSVSREKKESFPLTVTSAQKNPTAFYLCASSMDRVGTGELFFGEGSRLTVL.

The chain links TRBV6-5 to TRBJ2-7, with D hard to call. This CDR3 has 12 residues. The germline CDR1 and CDR2 sequences are MNHEY and SVGAGI. V gave up 7 bases and J gave up 2 bases, with 9 bases separating them. The CDR3 DNA reads TGTGCCAGCATCTCCTCGACCTACGAGCAGTACTTC. This sequence encodes CASISSTYEQYF.

The chain is built from TRBV28 and TRBJ2-7, with D possibly TRBD2 on 7 matching bases. Trimming took off 7 bases at V and 7 bases at J, with 20 bases between the two ends. The CDR3 contains 14 residues. The germline V gene has CDR1 MDHEN and CDR2 SYDVKM. CDR3 sequence reads: CASTSVGEGGEQYF. The CDR3 nucleotides are TGTGCCAGCACCTCGGTGGGAGAGGGGGGGGAGCAGTACTTC.

This chain connects TRBV5-6 to TRBJ1-1; D ambiguous. The V end was cut by 4 bases, the J end by 4 bases, with 14 bases between. This CDR3 region has 14 residues. The germline gives CDR1 SGHDT, CDR2 YYEEEE. In DNA form, the CDR3 reads TGTGCCAGCAGCGTCTCCATGACAATCACTGAAGCTTTCTTT. It translates to CASSVSMTITEAFF. The complete variable domain, with remaining parts taken from reference TRBV5-6 and TRBJ1-1, reads DAGVTQSPTHLIKTRGQQVTLRCSPKSGHDTVSWYQQALGQGPQFIFQYYEEEERQRGNFPDRFSGHQFPNYSSELNVNALLLGDSALYLCASSVSMTITEAFFGQGTRLTVV.

The chain has TRBV15 and TRBJ2-7; 11 nucleotides agree with TRBD1. The CDR3 length is 14 residues. V was pared by 6 bases and J by 3 bases, with 4 bases of the junction left unmatched. The germline CDR1 and CDR2 sequences are LNHNV and YYDKDF (reference sequence). The CDR3 reads CATRRTGGSYEQYF. The CDR3 nucleotides read TGTGCCACCAGACGGACAGGGGGCAGCTACGAGCAGTACTTC.

V is TRBV19 and J is TRBJ2-1; D is possibly TRBD2 (6 bases). Germline V gene sequence: CDR1 LNHDA, CDR2 SQIVND (reference sequence). CDR3 length equals 15 residues. V was shortened by 7 bases and J by 0 bases, with 13 bases between the two germline ends. The CDR3 DNA follows: TGTGCCAGTACGCCTAGCGCGAGCTCCTACAATGAGCAGTTCTTC. It specifies CASTPSASSYNEQFF. The variable domain in full, with the rest retrieved from reference TRBV19 and TRBJ2-1, is DGGITQSPKYLFRKEGQNVTLSCEQNLNHDAMYWYRQDPGQGLRLIYYSQIVNDFQKGDIAEGYSVSREKKESFPLTVTSAQKNPTAFYLCASTPSASSYNEQFFGPGTRLTVL.

The V call is TRBV5-4, the J call TRBJ2-1, with 15 nucleotides matching TRBD2. The V segment lost 3 bases and the J segment 9 bases; nucleotides outside the gene matches: 19. The CDR3 is 20 amino acids. The V gene's germline CDR1 is SGHNT and CDR2 YYREEE (reference sequence). The chain's CDR3 is CASSSLRTSGRALGQGEQFF. The DNA of the CDR3 is TGTGCCAGCAGCTCCCTAAGGACTAGCGGGAGGGCCCTCGGACAGGGTGAGCAGTTCTTC. The full variable domain, its missing parts supplied by reference TRBV5-4 and TRBJ2-1, is ETGVTQSPTHLIKTRGQQVTLRCSSQSGHNTVSWYQQALGQGPQFIFQYYREEENGRGNFPPRFSGLQFPNYSSELNVNALELDDSALYLCASSSLRTSGRALGQGEQFFGPGTRLTVL.

In nucleotides, the CDR3 is TGCGCCAGCTCCGCCCAGCGGGAGGCGTGGAATGAGCAGTTCTTC. The encoded protein is CASSAQREAWNEQFF. The J gene is TRBJ2-1, the V gene TRBV5-1, with 9 bases fitting TRBD2. After removal of 7 bases from V and 7 bases from J, the junction contained 12 bases not matched to a gene. The CDR3 is 15 amino acids. Germline V CDR1 and CDR2: SGHRS, YFSETQ.

The chain carries TRBV5-3 and TRBJ2-7; 7 nucleotides line up with TRBD1. TRBV5-3 is reported as an ORF; its role is uncertain. The V segment lost 4 bases and the J segment 4 bases; nucleotides outside the gene matches: 8. The CDR3 contains 14 residues. CDR3 sequence: CARSIGGDRYEQYF. The CDR3 DNA sequence: TGTGCCAGAAGCATAGGGGGCGATAGGTACGAGCAGTACTTC.

This chain connects TRBV18 to TRBJ1-2; D ambiguous. From germline, CDR1 is KGHSH and CDR2 LQKENI. The CDR3 covers 13 residues. Trimming removed 6 bases at V and 4 bases at J, with 12 bases between. This chain's CDR3 is CASSREAVYGYTF. The CDR3 DNA reads TGTGCCAGCTCCCGGGAGGCCGTCTATGGCTACACCTTC.

The V and J genes are TRBV19 and TRBJ1-2; 7 bases line up with TRBD1. After removal of 4 bases from V and 3 bases from J, the junction contained 8 bases not matched to a gene. The CDR3 loop spans 15 amino acids. The germline V gene encodes CDR1 LNHDA and CDR2 SQIVND (reference sequence). CDR3 DNA sequence: TGTGCCAGTAGTACTGGGGGACAGTTTTACTATGGCTACACCTTC. It yields the protein CASSTGGQFYYGYTF.

The genes are TRBV28 and TRBJ1-3; D not resolved. Germline V gene data show CDR1 as MDHEN and CDR2 as SYDVKM. The CDR3 spans 13 residues. Trimming left V 3 bases short and J 3 bases short, with 6 bases between. CDR3 sequence: CASSFGGGNTIYF. The CDR3 bases are TGTGCCAGCAGTTTTGGTGGTGGAAACACCATATATTTT.

The chain joins TRBV5-1 to TRBJ2-3; perhaps D is TRBD1 or TRBD2 (6 bases each). Germline V gene data show CDR1 as SGHRS and CDR2 as YFSETQ. The ends were cut back, 5 bases at V and 1 base at J, with 14 bases in the middle. There are 15 residues in the CDR3. CDR3 sequence reads: CASSSGASGTDTQYF. CDR3 sequence (DNA): TGCGCCAGCAGTTCGGGGGCTAGCGGCACAGATACGCAGTATTTT.

V gene TRBV28 combines with J gene TRBJ2-7; TRBD2 aligns across 9 bases. Germline CDR1 MDHEN, CDR2 SYDVKM. V lost 4 bases and J lost 0; bases outside the gene matches: 4. There are 15 residues in the CDR3. The CDR3 DNA reads as TGTGCCAGCAGTTCGCCGACTAGCGGCTCCTACGAGCAGTACTTC. It codes for CASSSPTSGSYEQYF. The full variable domain, with the rest looked up from reference TRBV28 and TRBJ2-7, is DVKVTQSSRYLVKRTGEKVFLECVQDMDHENMFWYRQDPGLGLRLIYFSYDVKMKEKGDIPEGYSVSREKKERFSLILESASTNQTSMYLCASSSPTSGSYEQYFGPGTRLTVT.

This chain connects TRBV7-2 to TRBJ2-1; 10 bases agree with TRBD2. Losses at the gene ends were 5 bases for V and 8 bases for J; bases not matched to a gene: 12. The germline V gene encodes CDR1 SGHTA and CDR2 FQGNSA. The CDR3 consists of 16 residues. The CDR3 region has the DNA TGTGCCAGCAGCGTCCAGGCTAGCGGGAGTGGGGATGAGCAGTTCTTC. Amino acids: CASSVQASGSGDEQFF. Complete variable domain (other parts from reference TRBV7-2 and TRBJ2-1): GAGVSQSPSNKVTEKGKDVELRCDPISGHTALYWYRQSLGQGLEFLIYFQGNSAPDKSGLPSDRFSAERTGGSVSTLTIQRTQQEDSAVYLCASSVQASGSGDEQFFGPGTRLTVL.

This clone has a handful of counts. The chain uses TRBV5-5 and TRBJ2-1; D is unresolved. Germline V gene lookup returns CDR1 SGHKS and CDR2 YYEKEE (reference sequence). CDR3 size: 15 residues. Trimming removed 0 bases at V and 4 bases at J, with 11 bases between. CDR3 in amino acids: CASSLEGSSYNEQFF. The CDR3 DNA sequence: TGTGCCAGCAGCTTGGAGGGTAGCTCGTACAATGAGCAGTTCTTC.

The genes are TRBV5-1 and TRBJ2-5; D remains ambiguous. The CDR3 runs 14 residues. V lost 4 bases and J lost 5, with 15 bases in between. Per germline, CDR1 SGHRS and CDR2 YFSETQ. The CDR3 DNA reads TGCGCCAGCAGCGAAATGCCTGACGTGGAGACCCAGTACTTC. This gives the protein CASSEMPDVETQYF.

The chain links TRBV5-6 to TRBJ2-5, with 11 nucleotides matching TRBD2. The V and J ends lost 0 bases and 2 bases, in that order; junction bases with no gene match: 12. The CDR3 sequence is 19 residues long. CDR1 and CDR2 (germline): SGHDT, YYEEEE. CDR3 sequence reads: CASSLAGPGTSGAQETQYF. DNA for the CDR3: TGTGCCAGCAGCTTGGCCGGGCCCGGGACTAGCGGCGCACAAGAGACCCAGTACTTC.

J is TRBJ1-1 and V is TRBV6-5; 7 bases align to TRBD1. V lost 2 bases and J lost 3; bases outside the gene matches: 3. CDR3 size: 14 residues. CDR1 and CDR2 (germline): MNHEY, SVGAGI. The CDR3 here is CASSYRGPHTEAFF. DNA for the CDR3: TGTGCCAGCAGTTACAGGGGGCCCCACACTGAAGCTTTCTTT.

The rearrangement uses TRBV18 and TRBJ1-3; D unclear. This CDR3 has 16 amino acids. Germline CDR1 reads KGHSH; CDR2 reads LQKENI. With 3 bases removed from V and 0 bases from J, the gap between germline ends came to 12 bases. CDR3 DNA sequence: TGTGCCAGCTCACCCGAGGGCCCGGGCTCTGGAAACACCATATATTTT. This translates into CASSPEGPGSGNTIYF.

The count of this clone is one. The chain joins TRBV2 to TRBJ1-5; D uncertain. This CDR3 spans 14 amino acids. Germline lookup yields CDR1 SNHLY and CDR2 FYNNEI. V gave up 2 bases and J gave up 4 bases, with 9 bases separating them. CDR3: CASSETFENQPQHF. CDR3 nucleotide sequence: TGTGCCAGCAGTGAAACGTTCGAAAATCAGCCCCAGCATTTT.

J is TRBJ1-2 and V is TRBV10-3; D is ambiguous. V was pared by 4 bases and J by 6 bases, with 9 bases between. Per germline, CDR1 ENHRY and CDR2 SYGVKD. The CDR3 is made up of 12 amino acids. The chain's CDR3 is CAISVSGDGYTF. The CDR3 nucleotides are TGTGCCATCAGTGTATCAGGTGATGGCTACACCTTC.